The 23 T cell receptor beta chains below all came from one sample that was sequenced in a study of blood T cells in healthy people across ages. Sample-barcoded 5' priming and a J-beta primer mix drove a second PCR of about 6 to 12 cycles. One entry per CDR3 protein results from TCRdb running MiXCR on the 5' RACE reads. Of around 1.1 million distinct CDR3 sequences in the sample, approximately 38% were seen once. The specimen sequenced was blood. The source of these receptors is a man aged 18-30 years in good health.

This clonotype was observed a handful of times. The V call is TRBV18, the J call TRBJ1-2; D may be TRBD1 (6 bases). Germline CDR1 reads KGHSH; CDR2 reads LQKENI. This CDR3 has 13 residues. Trimming left V 0 bases short and J 7 bases short, with 9 bases between. For the CDR3, the DNA is TGTGCCAGCTCACCACCGACAGGCGTTGGCTACACCTTC. Translated, it gives CASSPPTGVGYTF.

This chain links TRBV7-8 with TRBJ2-1, with 10 bases aligning to TRBD2. The germline gives CDR1 SGHVS, CDR2 FQNEAQ. There are 17 residues in the CDR3. Trimming cost V 5 bases and J 2 bases; bases outside gene matches: 9. CDR3 DNA sequence: TGTGCCAGCAGCCTAAAGCGAGGACTAGCGGCCTACAATGAGCAGTTCTTC. Translating it yields CASSLKRGLAAYNEQFF.

The chain recombines TRBV20-1 with TRBJ2-1, with D perhaps given as TRBD1 or TRBD2 (7 bases each). CDR1 and CDR2 from the germline V gene are DFQATT and SNEGSKA (reference sequence). Trimming cost V 5 bases and J 7 bases, with 15 bases left between them. CDR3 length: 13 residues. The CDR3 DNA follows: TGCAGTGCTCAGGGGGGGCCTGCTAATGAGCAGTTCTTC. Its translation: CSAQGGPANEQFF.

This clonotype was seen many times. The chain combines TRBV6-2 or TRBV6-3 with TRBJ2-5; D gene ambiguous. The CDR3 is made up of 12 amino acids. V was clipped by 0 bases and J by 5 bases, with 4 bases between them. In germline, CDR1 is MNHEY, CDR2 SVGEGT. The CDR3 reads CASSYSPETQYF. In DNA, the CDR3 is TGTGCCAGCAGTTACTCGCCGGAGACCCAGTACTTC.

This clonotype was recorded at least ten times. J is TRBJ2-3 and V is TRBV7-2; D may be TRBD2 (5 bases). Trimming shortened V by 1 base and J by 5 bases, and 7 bases separated the two germline ends. The germline V gene has CDR1 SGHTA and CDR2 FQGNSA. The CDR3 consists of 13 residues. The CDR3 region is CASSLDREDTQYF. The CDR3 region has the DNA TGTGCCAGCAGCTTAGACCGGGAAGATACGCAGTATTTT.

The gene calls are TRBV7-2 and TRBJ2-1, with 9 bases that match TRBD1. V trimming: 5 bases; J trimming: 4 bases; junction bases outside the gene matches: 6. Germline V lookup: CDR1 SGHTA, CDR2 FQGNSA. The CDR3 spans 15 residues. The CDR3 nucleotides read TGTGCCAGCAGCCCGGACAGGGGATTGTACAATGAGCAGTTCTTC. This sequence encodes CASSPDRGLYNEQFF.

The rearrangement links TRBV6-2 or TRBV6-3 to TRBJ2-7; D is possibly TRBD1 (7 bases). Trimming took 1 base from V and 3 from J, leaving 10 bases between them. Germline CDR1 MNHEY, CDR2 SVGEGT. This CDR3 is built from 14 residues. The CDR3 sequence: CASSYFRGVYEQYF. DNA for the CDR3: TGTGCCAGCAGTTACTTCAGGGGGGTCTACGAGCAGTACTTC.

The V gene is TRBV6-2 or TRBV6-3, the J gene TRBJ2-5, with a weak D call TRBD2 (5 bases). The V gene's germline CDR1 is MNHEY and CDR2 SVGEGT. Between the trimmed V and J ends, which lost 5 bases and 2 bases, there was a span of 12 bases. The CDR3 totals 14 residues. DNA for the CDR3: TGTGCCAGCAGTCCCGGGGTGATTCAAGAGACCCAGTACTTC. Its translation is CASSPGVIQETQYF.

V gene TRBV7-9 combines with J gene TRBJ2-4; D perhaps matches TRBD2 (6 bases). This CDR3 comprises 13 residues. Per germline, CDR1 SEHNR and CDR2 FQNEAQ (reference sequence). The germline V and J ends were trimmed by 6 bases and 13 bases, with 19 bases remaining between them. In nucleotides, the CDR3 is TGTGCCAGCAGTTCCCCCCCCTTACGGGAGCAGTACTTC. It specifies CASSSPPLREQYF.

In the case of this clonotype: A much larger clone is a single base away; this may be a read error. The chain couples TRBV6-4 to TRBJ2-7; 12 bases are shared with TRBD2. CDR1 is MRHNA, CDR2 SNTAGT, per germline. CDR3 length: 15 amino acids. V was clipped by 5 bases and J by 7 bases; unmatched bases: 9. CDR3 in amino acids: CASSTSSGGADEQYF. CDR3 nucleotides: TGTGCCAGCAGTACCTCTAGCGGGGGGGCTGATGAGCAGTACTTC.

In its sample, this clonotype was seen a few times. V is TRBV10-3 and J is TRBJ1-2; TRBD1 agrees at 7 bases. Germline V lookup: CDR1 ENHRY, CDR2 SYGVKD. This CDR3 spans 13 amino acids. Losses at the gene ends were 7 bases for V and 4 bases for J; bases not matched to a gene: 6. CDR3 in DNA: TGTGCCATCACCTATGGGGACAGCTATGGCTACACCTTC. The encoded protein is CAITYGDSYGYTF.

CDR3 protein: CSGQEGNTEAFF. The CDR3 DNA reads as TGCAGCGGACAGGAGGGGAACACTGAAGCTTTCTTT. This chain links TRBV20-1 with TRBJ1-1; the match to TRBD1 covers 7 bases. Per the germline V gene, CDR1 is DFQATT and CDR2 is SNEGSKA (reference sequence). The CDR3 is made up of 12 amino acids.

The chain's CDR3 is CASSPDSTYEQYF. DNA for the CDR3: TGTGCCAGCAGCCCTGACAGTACCTACGAGCAGTACTTC. The chain is built from TRBV7-6 and TRBJ2-7; possibly TRBD1 for D (5 bases). The CDR3 consists of 13 residues. Between the trimmed V and J ends, which lost 5 bases and 2 bases, there was a span of 10 bases. Germline V CDR1 and CDR2: SGHVS, FNYEAQ.

This clonotype was seen a few times. J is TRBJ1-4 and V is TRBV4-3; D unresolved. This CDR3 has 14 amino acids. Germline V CDR1 and CDR2: LGHNA, YSLEER. V lost 1 base and J 8 bases, leaving 11 bases between the germline ends. The CDR3 is CASSQVLGWEKLFF. CDR3 in DNA: TGCGCCAGCAGCCAAGTATTGGGTTGGGAAAAACTGTTTTTT.

This chain joins TRBV12-3 or TRBV12-4 and TRBJ2-1; D gene uncertain. The CDR3 covers 12 residues. V was clipped by 8 bases and J by 4 bases, with 9 bases between them. The CDR3, as DNA: TGTGCCAGCGACGGAGCTTACAATGAGCAGTTCTTC. This gives the protein CASDGAYNEQFF.

The chain is built from TRBV20-1 and TRBJ1-5; 9 nucleotides match TRBD1. Germline-derived CDR1 and CDR2 are DFQATT and SNEGSKA (reference sequence). This CDR3 is 12 amino acids long. CDR3 in DNA: TGCAGCGCCGGGACAGGGCATCAGCCCCAGCATTTT. Translation gives CSAGTGHQPQHF.

V usage is TRBV3-1 and J usage is TRBJ2-1; D remains ambiguous. Germline CDR1 LGHDT, CDR2 YNNKEL (reference sequence). V shed 0 bases and J shed 2 bases, with 14 bases lying between them. CDR3 length: 17 residues. The CDR3 reads CASSQERLAETYNEQFF. As DNA, the CDR3 is TGTGCCAGCAGCCAAGAACGCTTGGCAGAAACCTACAATGAGCAGTTCTTC.

The genes are TRBV6-2 or TRBV6-3 and TRBJ2-1; no clear D gene. CDR3 length: 16 residues. Germline values: CDR1 MNHEY, CDR2 SVGEGT. Trimming left V 4 bases short and J 0 bases short, with 13 bases between. CDR3 sequence (DNA): TGTGCCAGCAGTTCCCCCCCCCGAAGCTCCTACAATGAGCAGTTCTTC. Translated: CASSSPPRSSYNEQFF.

The J gene is TRBJ2-5, the V gene TRBV12-3 or TRBV12-4; D is perhaps TRBD2 (6 bases). Trimming removed 3 bases at V and 11 bases at J, with 25 bases between. This CDR3 contains 16 residues. The CDR3 coding sequence is TGTGCCAGCAGTTTCCTCGGGGGAGGAATGGACAATGAGCAGTACTTC. Translating it yields CASSFLGGGMDNEQYF.

This chain uses TRBV7-2 with TRBJ1-6; tentatively, D is TRBD1 (5 bases). CDR1 SGHTA and CDR2 FQGNSA come from the germline V gene. CDR3 length: 15 residues. Trimming removed 5 bases at V and 6 bases at J, with 14 bases between. Here the CDR3 reads CASSAVGRINSPLHF. CDR3 nucleotides: TGTGCCAGCAGCGCTGTGGGACGGATTAATTCACCCCTCCACTTT.

The chain employs TRBV28 and TRBJ2-7; 7 nucleotides match TRBD1. Germline loops: CDR1 MDHEN, CDR2 SYDVKM. This CDR3 spans 14 amino acids. V shed 5 bases and J 8 bases; nucleotides not matched to a gene: 12. The CDR3 DNA reads as TGTGCCAGCAGTCTCCCGGGACAGTCTTACAAGCAGTACTTC. Its translation is CASSLPGQSYKQYF.

This clonotype was observed a handful of times. This rearrangement joins TRBV20-1 to TRBJ1-6, with D possibly TRBD1 on 5 matching bases. This CDR3 has 13 amino acids. In germline, CDR1 is DFQATT, CDR2 SNEGSKA (reference sequence). Deletions cut 6 bases from V and 9 bases from J, with 15 bases between. Here the CDR3 reads CSATGRAGSPLHF. In DNA form, the CDR3 reads TGCAGTGCCACGGGCAGGGCCGGTTCACCCCTCCACTTT.

This clonotype has a handful of counts. The chain has TRBV18 and TRBJ1-5, with TRBD1 matching 8 bases. Germline loops: CDR1 KGHSH, CDR2 LQKENI. There are 16 residues in the CDR3. V lost 3 bases to trimming and J lost 3 bases; unmatched junction nucleotides: 7. The CDR3 DNA is TGTGCCAGCTCACCCACCGAGCAGGGGGCCAATCAGCCCCAGCATTTT. Translated: CASSPTEQGANQPQHF.